The present T cell receptor beta chain was sequenced within a study of cytomegalovirus exposure and HLA in healthy donors. Broader study findings: Some V segments (TRBV6-2 and TRBV6-3 among them) were excluded as indistinguishable. Clonal expansion was found to be greater in HLA-associated TCR beta chains than in equally common others in a later analysis. When the data were analyzed later, several of the most significant clusters appeared to be linked to common viral pathogens.

Vbeta (60) and Jbeta (13) primers were used in the PCR. Measured with immunoSEQ multiplex PCR; TCRdb has only the in-frame clones, and not every one. The sample comprises more than 85,000 clones, roughly 70% of which are singletons, and around 1.2% rests with the top ten. Trimming shortened V by 4 bases and J by 3 bases, and 9 bases separated the two germline ends. The CDR3 length is 13 residues. Germline V CDR1 and CDR2: SGHAT, FQNNGV. On this clone: Its target is not known.

This TCR was sampled from a man in his forties in good health and CMV-seronegative. The chain couples TRBV11-2 to TRBJ2-5; possible D gene TRBD2, 5 bases. The sequencing input was PBMCs. CDR3 sequence reads: CASSSLGEETQYF. The DNA of the CDR3 is TGTGCCAGCAGCTCACTCGGGGAAGAGACCCAGTACTTC.